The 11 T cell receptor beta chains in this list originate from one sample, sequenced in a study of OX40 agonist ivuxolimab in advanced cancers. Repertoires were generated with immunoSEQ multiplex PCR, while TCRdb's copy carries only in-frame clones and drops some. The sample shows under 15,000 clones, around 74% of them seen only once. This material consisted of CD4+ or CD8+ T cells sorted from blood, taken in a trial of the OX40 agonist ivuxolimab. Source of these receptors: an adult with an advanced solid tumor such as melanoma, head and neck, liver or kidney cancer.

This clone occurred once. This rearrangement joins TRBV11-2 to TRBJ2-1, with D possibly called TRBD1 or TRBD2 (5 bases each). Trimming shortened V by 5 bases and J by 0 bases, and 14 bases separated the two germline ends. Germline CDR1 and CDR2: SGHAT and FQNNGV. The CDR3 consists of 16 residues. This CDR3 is CASSPEGIGSYNEQFF. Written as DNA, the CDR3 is TGTGCCAGCAGCCCCGAGGGGATAGGCTCCTACAATGAGCAGTTCTTC. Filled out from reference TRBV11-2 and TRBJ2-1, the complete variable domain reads EAGVAQSPRYKIIEKRQSVAFWCNPISGHATLYWYQQILGQGPKLLIQFQNNGVVDDSQLPKDRFSAERLKGVDSTLKIQPAKLEDSAVYLCASSPEGIGSYNEQFFGPGTRLTVL.

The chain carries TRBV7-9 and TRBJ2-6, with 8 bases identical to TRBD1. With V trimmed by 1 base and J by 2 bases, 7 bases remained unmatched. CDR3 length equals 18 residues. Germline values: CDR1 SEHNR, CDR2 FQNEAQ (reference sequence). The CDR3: CASSLVQLQGAGANVLTF. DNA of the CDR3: TGTGCCAGCAGCTTAGTACAATTACAGGGGGCTGGGGCCAACGTCCTGACTTTC.

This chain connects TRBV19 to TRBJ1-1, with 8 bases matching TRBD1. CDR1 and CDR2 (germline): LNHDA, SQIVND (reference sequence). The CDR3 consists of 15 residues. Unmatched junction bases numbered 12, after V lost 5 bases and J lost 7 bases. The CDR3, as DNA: TGTGCCAGTAGTTCGACAGGGGTCTCGCCCGTTGAAGCTTTCTTT. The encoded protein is CASSSTGVSPVEAFF.

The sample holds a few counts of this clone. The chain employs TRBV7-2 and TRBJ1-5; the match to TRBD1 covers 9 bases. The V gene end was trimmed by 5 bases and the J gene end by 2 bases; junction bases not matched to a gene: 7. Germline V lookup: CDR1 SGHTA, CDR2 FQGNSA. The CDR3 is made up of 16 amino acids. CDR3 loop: CASSLEQGAGNQPQHF. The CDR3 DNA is TGTGCCAGCAGCCTAGAACAGGGGGCGGGCAATCAGCCCCAGCATTTT.

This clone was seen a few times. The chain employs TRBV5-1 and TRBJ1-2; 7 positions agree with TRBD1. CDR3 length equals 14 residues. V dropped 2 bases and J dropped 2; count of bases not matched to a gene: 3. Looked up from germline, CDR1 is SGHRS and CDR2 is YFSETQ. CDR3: CASSLMDRNYGYTF. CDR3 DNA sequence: TGCGCCAGCAGCTTAATGGACAGGAACTATGGCTACACCTTC.

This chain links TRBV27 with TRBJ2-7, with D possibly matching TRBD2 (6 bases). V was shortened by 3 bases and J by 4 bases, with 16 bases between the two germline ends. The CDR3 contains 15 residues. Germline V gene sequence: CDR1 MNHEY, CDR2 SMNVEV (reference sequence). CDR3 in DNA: TGTGCCAGCAGTTTTGTCAGGGACTTACCTTACGAGCAGTACTTC. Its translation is CASSFVRDLPYEQYF.

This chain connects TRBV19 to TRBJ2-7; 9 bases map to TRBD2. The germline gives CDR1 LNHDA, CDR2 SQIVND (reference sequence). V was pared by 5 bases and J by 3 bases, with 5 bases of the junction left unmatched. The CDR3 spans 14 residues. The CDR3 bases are TGTGCCAGTAGTTTCGGACTAGCGCACTACGAGCAGTACTTC. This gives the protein CASSFGLAHYEQYF.

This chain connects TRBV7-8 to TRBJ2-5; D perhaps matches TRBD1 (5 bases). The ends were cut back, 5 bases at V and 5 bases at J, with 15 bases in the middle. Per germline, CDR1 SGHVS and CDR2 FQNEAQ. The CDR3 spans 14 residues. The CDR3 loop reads CASSITRVKETQYF. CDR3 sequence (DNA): TGTGCCAGCAGCATCACCAGGGTAAAGGAGACCCAGTACTTC.

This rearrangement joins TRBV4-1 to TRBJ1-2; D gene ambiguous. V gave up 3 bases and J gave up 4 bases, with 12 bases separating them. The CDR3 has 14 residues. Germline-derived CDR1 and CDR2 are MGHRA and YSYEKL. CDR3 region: CASSHNEGSYGYTF. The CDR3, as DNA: TGCGCCAGCAGCCATAACGAAGGGAGCTATGGCTACACCTTC.

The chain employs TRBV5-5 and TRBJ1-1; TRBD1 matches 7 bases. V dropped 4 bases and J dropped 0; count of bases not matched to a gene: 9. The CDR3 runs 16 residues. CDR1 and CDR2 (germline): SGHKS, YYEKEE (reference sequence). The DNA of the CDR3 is TGTGCCAGCAGCCCGGCCCGGGACAGAATGAACACTGAAGCTTTCTTT. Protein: CASSPARDRMNTEAFF.

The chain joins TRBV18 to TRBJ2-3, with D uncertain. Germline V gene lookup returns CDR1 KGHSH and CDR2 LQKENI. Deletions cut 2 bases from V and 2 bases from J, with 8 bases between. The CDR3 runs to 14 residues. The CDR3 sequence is CASSPGSITDTQYF. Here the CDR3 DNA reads TGTGCCAGCTCACCAGGGTCGATCACAGATACGCAGTATTTT.